This entry features one TCR beta chain sequence. Its antigen remains unknown. The entry originates in a study of cytomegalovirus exposure and HLA in healthy donors. Study conclusions and caveats: In a later analysis, across HLA loci, associated TCR counts were highest for DRB1, lowest for HLA-C.

60 Vbeta and 13 Jbeta primers were used in PCR. The table came from immunoSEQ multiplex PCR; TCRdb's copy has only in-frame clones and leaves some out. The sample includes around 140,000 clones. The CDR3 is made up of 15 amino acids. Looked up from germline, CDR1 is SGHRS and CDR2 is YFSETQ. The trim removed 4 bases at V and 4 bases at J, leaving 5 bases unmatched. The material sequenced was PBMCs. This chain connects TRBV5-1 to TRBJ1-5; TRBD1 agrees at 10 bases. The clonotype comes from a woman between 40 and 55 years old in good health and CMV-seronegative. The CDR3, as DNA: TGCGCCAGCAGCCAAGGGACAGGGGTTAATCAGCCCCAGCATTTT. It specifies CASSQGTGVNQPQHF.